The clone carrying this T cell receptor beta chain is identified as medium-sized from frequency. The antigen remains unidentified. The CDR3 length is 17 residues. Germline values: CDR1 SGHDT, CDR2 YYEEEE. This sample is drawn from a study of T cell clusters in autoimmune cytopenias. Study-wide points: TRB repertoire shifts in secondary cytopenia and chronic lymphocytic leukemia mostly reflected lymphoma, not autoimmunity. The cluster-lack signature was not seen for secondary cytopenia versus chronic lymphocytic leukemia.

TRB was amplified from about 270 ng of peripheral blood genomic DNA per sample. One tube held mixed TRB-A and TRB-B primer pools for touch-down PCR. Reprocessing the multiplex PCR reads, TCRdb reports a single entry for every CDR3 protein and omits DNA. The sample has thousands of distinct CDR3 sequences; the top ten hold around 5.4%. The sequencing input was peripheral blood. The TCR originated in a human donor with an autoimmune cytopenia or autoimmune hepatitis (not recorded which). The rearrangement uses TRBV5-6 and TRBJ2-6. This CDR3 is CASEDGALWPGANVLTF. The full variable domain, completed using reference TRBV5-6 and TRBJ2-6, is DAGVTQSPTHLIKTRGQQVTLRCSPKSGHDTVSWYQQALGQGPQFIFQYYEEEERQRGNFPDRFSGHQFPNYSSELNVNALLLGDSALYLCASEDGALWPGANVLTFGAGSRLTVL.